The 30 T cell receptor beta chains below come from one sample, sequenced in a study of blood T cell repertoires in COVID-19. Data came from immunoSEQ multiplex PCR; TCRdb stores just in-frame clones and leaves some out. The profile shows about 65,000 clones, approximately 93% of them singletons. Input material: peripheral blood. These receptors all stem from a man in his sixties or seventies with active COVID-19.

This rearrangement joins TRBV2 to TRBJ2-7; no reliable D call. Germline V CDR1 and CDR2: SNHLY, FYNNEI. Trimming cost V 3 bases and J 1 base, with 7 bases left between them. The CDR3 length is 13 residues. This chain's CDR3 is CASSDFNSYEQYV. CDR3 bases: TGTGCCAGCAGTGATTTCAATTCCTACGAGCAGTACGTC.

This chain links TRBV29-1 with TRBJ2-2; perhaps TRBD1 as D (7 bases). V was pared by 4 bases and J by 1 base, with 16 bases between. CDR3 size: 16 residues. Germline V CDR1 and CDR2: SQVTM, ANQGSEA. CDR3 in amino acids: CSVGSGGGWNTGELFF. The CDR3 DNA sequence: TGCAGCGTTGGATCCGGAGGGGGCTGGAACACCGGGGAGCTGTTTTTT.

This clone was seen only once. This chain links TRBV7-6 with TRBJ1-4; 9 bases map to TRBD1. This CDR3 is 15 amino acids long. V lost 5 bases and J lost 8; bases outside the gene matches: 9. Germline values: CDR1 SGHVS, CDR2 FNYEAQ. CDR3 nucleotide sequence: TGTGCCAGCAGCCCTACCGGGACAGGGCGAGAAAAACTGTTTTTT. Its protein product is CASSPTGTGREKLFF.

This chain connects TRBV3-1 (or the pseudogene TRBV3-2) to TRBJ1-1, with TRBD1 matching 7 bases. The V gene end was trimmed by 2 bases and the J gene end by 3 bases; junction bases not matched to a gene: 6. The CDR3 runs to 15 residues. Per the germline V gene, CDR1 is LGHDT and CDR2 is YNNKEL (reference sequence). CDR3 sequence reads: CASSQSVRGYTEAFF. CDR3 coding DNA: TGTGCCAGCAGCCAATCCGTCAGGGGGTACACTGAAGCTTTCTTT.

The V call is TRBV7-2, the J call TRBJ1-2; 10 bases fit TRBD1. Unmatched junction bases numbered 4, after V lost 5 bases and J lost 4 bases. The germline V gene encodes CDR1 SGHTA and CDR2 FQGNSA. This CDR3 spans 14 amino acids. In nucleotides, the CDR3 is TGTGCCAGCAGCAGCCGGGACAGGGGCTATGGCTACACCTTC. It translates to CASSSRDRGYGYTF. Filled out from reference TRBV7-2 and TRBJ1-2, the complete variable domain reads GAGVSQSPSNKVTEKGKDVELRCDPISGHTALYWYRQSLGQGLEFLIYFQGNSAPDKSGLPSDRFSAERTGGSVSTLTIQRTQQEDSAVYLCASSSRDRGYGYTFGSGTRLTVV.

The CDR3 coding sequence is TGTGCCATCAGTGAGCGGACAGGATTGGACAATCAGCCCCAGCATTTT. It codes for CAISERTGLDNQPQHF. The gene calls are TRBV10-3 and TRBJ1-5; 7 bases agree with TRBD1. Germline V gives CDR1 ENHRY, CDR2 SYGVKD. The V gene end was trimmed by 2 bases and the J gene end by 3 bases; junction bases not matched to a gene: 7. The CDR3 contains 16 residues.

J is TRBJ2-5 and V is TRBV6-6; 9 bases match TRBD1. CDR1 is MNHNY and CDR2 is SVGAGI in the germline V gene (reference sequence). This CDR3 comprises 14 residues. The junction had 1 base not matched to a gene; V was cut back by 2 bases and J by 3 bases. The CDR3 DNA follows: TGTGCCAGCAGTTACAGGGACAGGGAAGAGACCCAGTACTTC. This translates into CASSYRDREETQYF.

In its sample, this clone ranks as medium-sized. The chain couples TRBV29-1 to TRBJ2-1; 7 positions match TRBD2. Germline V lookup: CDR1 SQVTM, CDR2 ANQGSEA. The CDR3 runs 13 residues. Trimming removed 6 bases from V and 2 bases from J; junction bases left unmatched: 4. As DNA, the CDR3 is TGCAGCGTCGGGACTACCGCCTACAATGAGCAGTTCTTC. Its translation is CSVGTTAYNEQFF.

The chain is built from TRBV29-1 and TRBJ2-2; possible D gene TRBD1, 6 bases. The V gene lost 7 bases and the J gene lost 7 bases, with 16 bases spanning the gap. Looked up from germline, CDR1 is SQVTM and CDR2 is ANQGSEA. The CDR3 has 13 amino acids. The CDR3 sequence: CSATGGPGGELFF. In DNA, the CDR3 is TGCAGCGCGACTGGGGGCCCTGGCGGGGAGCTGTTTTTT.

The V and J genes are TRBV5-4 and TRBJ2-7; TRBD1 might be the D (6 bases). The germline V gene has CDR1 SGHNT and CDR2 YYREEE (reference sequence). The CDR3 totals 16 residues. The V and J ends lost 0 bases and 5 bases respectively, with 18 bases between them. CDR3: CASSLGLGRGAHEQYV. DNA of the CDR3: TGTGCCAGCAGCTTGGGGCTGGGCAGGGGTGCCCACGAGCAGTACGTC.

CDR3: CASSSKRGEETQYF. The CDR3 DNA is TGTGCCAGCAGCTCCAAGCGGGGGGAAGAGACCCAGTACTTC. The chain has TRBV5-4 and TRBJ2-5; 9 nucleotides align to TRBD2. The trim removed 3 bases at V and 3 bases at J, leaving 3 bases unmatched. The CDR3 is 14 residues long. Germline V lookup: CDR1 SGHNT, CDR2 YYREEE (reference sequence).

The CDR3 spells CASSHRTGKTQYF. DNA for the CDR3: TGTGCCAGCAGCCATCGGACGGGGAAGACCCAGTACTTC. V usage is TRBV5-6 and J usage is TRBJ2-5; D might be TRBD2 (5 bases). CDR1 is SGHDT and CDR2 is YYEEEE in the germline V gene. V lost 4 bases and J lost 6, with 13 bases in between. The length of the CDR3 is 13 residues.

J is TRBJ2-5 and V is TRBV13, with 8 bases identical to TRBD1. The J segment lost 5 bases and the V segment lost 3 bases, leaving 2 bases of the junction unmatched. The V gene's germline CDR1 is PRHDT and CDR2 FYEKMQ (reference sequence). The CDR3 is 13 amino acids. CDR3 nucleotides: TGTGCCAGCAGCTTCTCAGGGGGCGAGACCCAGTACTTC. It encodes CASSFSGGETQYF.

The chain uses TRBV27 and TRBJ1-1; D is unresolved. The V gene's germline CDR1 is MNHEY and CDR2 SMNVEV (reference sequence). V shed 2 bases and J shed 0 bases, with 16 bases lying between them. This CDR3 has 17 residues. As DNA, the CDR3 is TGTGCCAGCAGTTTAACTCGGGAGGGTCCCATGAACACTGAAGCTTTCTTT. Residues: CASSLTREGPMNTEAFF.

The V call is TRBV28, the J call TRBJ2-5; maybe TRBD2 (6 bases). CDR1 MDHEN and CDR2 SYDVKM come from the germline V gene. The V gene lost 8 bases and the J gene lost 2 bases, with 15 bases spanning the gap. This CDR3 contains 14 residues. Written as DNA, the CDR3 is TGTGCCAGCTTTCTGTCAGGGAGGCAAGAGACCCAGTACTTC. Protein: CASFLSGRQETQYF.

V gene TRBV7-3 combines with J gene TRBJ2-3, with 9 bases matching TRBD1. Germline trimming cut 1 base from V and 4 bases from J; bases unmatched to any gene: 12. The CDR3 runs 18 residues. Germline CDR1 reads SGHTA; CDR2 reads FQGTGA. Here the CDR3 reads CASSLIGFDRGFADTQYF. In nucleotides, the CDR3 is TGTGCCAGCAGCTTAATCGGGTTCGACAGGGGGTTTGCAGATACGCAGTATTTT.

In its sample, this clone was seen a few times. V gene TRBV3-1 (or the pseudogene TRBV3-2) combines with J gene TRBJ1-3; unclear D gene. CDR3 length: 11 amino acids. The V and J ends lost 8 bases and 7 bases respectively, with 9 bases between them. The germline CDR1 and CDR2 sequences are LGHDT and YNNKEL (reference sequence). The CDR3 loop reads CASLGVNTIYF. In nucleotides, the CDR3 is TGTGCCAGCCTGGGAGTGAACACCATATATTTT.

This clone showed up just once. The rearrangement links TRBV6-2 or TRBV6-3 to TRBJ2-7; 9 nucleotides line up with TRBD2. The CDR3 consists of 16 residues. Germline CDR1 is MNHEY and CDR2 is SVGEGT. J lost 2 bases, V lost 4 bases, and 9 bases had no gene match. The CDR3 sequence: CASSSFTSGLTYEQYF. CDR3 nucleotide sequence: TGTGCCAGCAGTTCCTTCACTAGCGGGTTAACCTACGAGCAGTACTTC.

The chain recombines TRBV5-6 with TRBJ1-2, with 10 nucleotides matching TRBD1. V was pared by 2 bases and J by 8 bases, with 12 bases of the junction left unmatched. CDR3 length: 16 residues. Germline V gene lookup returns CDR1 SGHDT and CDR2 YYEEEE. For the CDR3, the DNA is TGTGCCAGCAGCTTCGTAGGACAGGGGGAGCTCGGAGGCTACACCTTC. As protein: CASSFVGQGELGGYTF.

The CDR3 DNA is TGTGCCAGTAGTATTATTCCGGGACAGGGGTCTACCTTC. It translates to CASSIIPGQGSTF. The chain links TRBV19 to TRBJ1-2; TRBD1 matches 10 bases. Germline trimming cut 3 bases from V and 14 bases from J; bases unmatched to any gene: 9. The CDR3 totals 13 residues. The germline V gene encodes CDR1 LNHDA and CDR2 SQIVND (reference sequence).

This chain uses TRBV27 with TRBJ2-7, with TRBD2 identical over 10 bases. With 6 bases clipped from V and 3 bases from J, the junction kept 8 bases outside the gene matches. The germline V gene has CDR1 MNHEY and CDR2 SMNVEV (reference sequence). The CDR3 has 15 residues. The CDR3 reads CASRELAGIHYEQYF. CDR3 DNA sequence: TGTGCCAGCAGAGAACTAGCGGGGATACACTACGAGCAGTACTTC.

The J gene is TRBJ2-1, the V gene TRBV7-9; 8 bases are shared with TRBD1. Germline V gene sequence: CDR1 SEHNR, CDR2 FQNEAQ (reference sequence). With 8 bases clipped from V and 9 bases from J, the junction kept 9 bases outside the gene matches. This CDR3 comprises 13 residues. The CDR3 region has the DNA TGTGCCAGCGGAGAAGGACAGGGACGTGAGCAGTTCTTC. This encodes CASGEGQGREQFF. Looking up the rest from reference TRBV7-9 and TRBJ2-1 gives the full variable domain: DTGVSQNPRHKITKRGQNVTFRCDPISEHNRLYWYRQTLGQGPEFLTYFQNEAQLEKSRLLSDRFSAERPKGSFSTLEIQRTEQGDSAMYLCASGEGQGREQFFGPGTRLTVL.

The J gene is TRBJ1-6, the V gene TRBV7-9, with a possible D match to TRBD1 (6 bases). Trimming took 5 bases from V and 9 from J, leaving 14 bases between them. This CDR3 has 14 amino acids. From germline, CDR1 is SEHNR and CDR2 FQNEAQ (reference sequence). CDR3 in DNA: TGTGCCAGCAGCCGAGATGGACAGAGTTCACCCCTCCACTTT. Translated: CASSRDGQSSPLHF.

The chain links TRBV6-2 or TRBV6-3 to TRBJ1-4; no definite D call. Germline-derived CDR1 and CDR2 are MNHEY and SVGEGT. The CDR3 is 18 amino acids. Trimming cost V 2 bases and J 4 bases, with 20 bases left between them. The CDR3 nucleotides read TGTGCCAGCAGTTACGAGGGCCGGTTTGGTCGTGATAATGAAAAACTGTTTTTT. Its translation is CASSYEGRFGRDNEKLFF.

The chain recombines TRBV6-6 with TRBJ2-1, with D possibly being TRBD1 (5 bases). Germline CDR1 and CDR2: MNHNY and SVGAGI (reference sequence). Deletions cut 5 bases from V and 0 bases from J, with 8 bases between. The CDR3 has 14 amino acids. CDR3 residues: CASSGQFSYNEQFF. In DNA form, the CDR3 reads TGTGCCAGCAGTGGACAATTCTCCTACAATGAGCAGTTCTTC.

This sequence joins TRBV7-3 and TRBJ2-2, with a weak D call TRBD2 (6 bases). Germline CDR1 SGHTA, CDR2 FQGTGA. This CDR3 has 17 amino acids. Trimming took off 4 bases at V and 4 bases at J, with 19 bases between the two ends. This CDR3 reads CASSSPLAGPSTGELFF. Here the CDR3 DNA reads TGTGCCAGCAGCTCTCCCCTGGCGGGGCCGAGCACCGGGGAGCTGTTTTTT.

This clone was counted a single time. This chain links TRBV29-1 with TRBJ2-5, with TRBD2 matching 8 bases. V trimming: 6 bases; J trimming: 2 bases; junction bases outside the gene matches: 2. This CDR3 contains 12 residues. Germline CDR1 and CDR2: SQVTM and ANQGSEA. DNA of the CDR3: TGCAGCGTCGGACTAGCACAAGAGACCCAGTACTTC. Its translation is CSVGLAQETQYF.

This chain links TRBV7-6 with TRBJ2-7, with D perhaps matching TRBD1 (5 bases). Germline values: CDR1 SGHVS, CDR2 FNYEAQ. V lost 1 base and J 3 bases, leaving 13 bases between the germline ends. The CDR3 has 15 residues. CDR3 in amino acids: CASSLVSVTVYEQYF. The CDR3 bases are TGTGCCAGCAGCTTAGTCTCGGTGACAGTCTACGAGCAGTACTTC. Together with reference TRBV7-6 and TRBJ2-7, the CDR3 gives the full variable domain: GAGVSQSPRYKVTKRGQDVALRCDPISGHVSLYWYRQALGQGPEFLTYFNYEAQQDKSGLPNDRFSAERPEGSISTLTIQRTEQRDSAMYRCASSLVSVTVYEQYFGPGTRLTVT.

This chain joins TRBV6-6 and TRBJ2-1; TRBD2 agrees at 15 bases. Germline V gives CDR1 MNHNY, CDR2 SVGAGI (reference sequence). Losses at the gene ends were 5 bases for V and 6 bases for J; bases not matched to a gene: 8. The CDR3 loop spans 17 amino acids. Written as DNA, the CDR3 is TGTGCCAGCAGTCGAATGGGACTAGCGGGGGGACTCAATGAGCAGTTCTTC. Its translation: CASSRMGLAGGLNEQFF.

The CDR3 protein is CAISVARGAANTGELFF. The CDR3 DNA follows: TGTGCCATCAGTGTGGCACGGGGGGCCGCGAACACCGGGGAGCTGTTTTTT. The chain links TRBV10-3 to TRBJ2-2, with TRBD2 as a possible D gene (7 bases). Germline V gives CDR1 ENHRY, CDR2 SYGVKD. V lost 4 bases, J lost 0 bases, and 15 bases lay in between. The CDR3 loop spans 17 amino acids.